The sequence of this T cell receptor (beta chain) was determined in a study of T cell repertoires in cytomegalovirus infection. Trimming stripped 3 bases from V and 3 bases from J, with 11 bases between. The germline gives CDR1 SEHNR, CDR2 FQNEAQ (reference sequence). This CDR3 region has 15 residues. This clonotype was counted ten times or more. The target antigen is unknown. TCRdb re-derived calls from the reads in MiXCR, one entry per CDR3 protein. Of some 940,000 distinct CDR3 sequences in the sample, about 33% were seen once. Study-wide results and caveats: The cumulative frequency of public TCR beta families distinguished individuals who carried CMV together with the relevant HLA.

The TCR comes from a human donor in good health (CMV status not recorded). Some clones in this sample may be carry-over from other donors' samples. Sequencing was performed on cultured CD8+ T cells from PBMCs, taken from culture after CMV antigen stimulation. The chain employs TRBV7-9 and TRBJ2-2; D is ambiguous. The CDR3 loop is CASSFSAGDTGELFF. The DNA of the CDR3 is TGTGCCAGCAGCTTCTCGGCAGGAGACACCGGGGAGCTGTTTTTT.